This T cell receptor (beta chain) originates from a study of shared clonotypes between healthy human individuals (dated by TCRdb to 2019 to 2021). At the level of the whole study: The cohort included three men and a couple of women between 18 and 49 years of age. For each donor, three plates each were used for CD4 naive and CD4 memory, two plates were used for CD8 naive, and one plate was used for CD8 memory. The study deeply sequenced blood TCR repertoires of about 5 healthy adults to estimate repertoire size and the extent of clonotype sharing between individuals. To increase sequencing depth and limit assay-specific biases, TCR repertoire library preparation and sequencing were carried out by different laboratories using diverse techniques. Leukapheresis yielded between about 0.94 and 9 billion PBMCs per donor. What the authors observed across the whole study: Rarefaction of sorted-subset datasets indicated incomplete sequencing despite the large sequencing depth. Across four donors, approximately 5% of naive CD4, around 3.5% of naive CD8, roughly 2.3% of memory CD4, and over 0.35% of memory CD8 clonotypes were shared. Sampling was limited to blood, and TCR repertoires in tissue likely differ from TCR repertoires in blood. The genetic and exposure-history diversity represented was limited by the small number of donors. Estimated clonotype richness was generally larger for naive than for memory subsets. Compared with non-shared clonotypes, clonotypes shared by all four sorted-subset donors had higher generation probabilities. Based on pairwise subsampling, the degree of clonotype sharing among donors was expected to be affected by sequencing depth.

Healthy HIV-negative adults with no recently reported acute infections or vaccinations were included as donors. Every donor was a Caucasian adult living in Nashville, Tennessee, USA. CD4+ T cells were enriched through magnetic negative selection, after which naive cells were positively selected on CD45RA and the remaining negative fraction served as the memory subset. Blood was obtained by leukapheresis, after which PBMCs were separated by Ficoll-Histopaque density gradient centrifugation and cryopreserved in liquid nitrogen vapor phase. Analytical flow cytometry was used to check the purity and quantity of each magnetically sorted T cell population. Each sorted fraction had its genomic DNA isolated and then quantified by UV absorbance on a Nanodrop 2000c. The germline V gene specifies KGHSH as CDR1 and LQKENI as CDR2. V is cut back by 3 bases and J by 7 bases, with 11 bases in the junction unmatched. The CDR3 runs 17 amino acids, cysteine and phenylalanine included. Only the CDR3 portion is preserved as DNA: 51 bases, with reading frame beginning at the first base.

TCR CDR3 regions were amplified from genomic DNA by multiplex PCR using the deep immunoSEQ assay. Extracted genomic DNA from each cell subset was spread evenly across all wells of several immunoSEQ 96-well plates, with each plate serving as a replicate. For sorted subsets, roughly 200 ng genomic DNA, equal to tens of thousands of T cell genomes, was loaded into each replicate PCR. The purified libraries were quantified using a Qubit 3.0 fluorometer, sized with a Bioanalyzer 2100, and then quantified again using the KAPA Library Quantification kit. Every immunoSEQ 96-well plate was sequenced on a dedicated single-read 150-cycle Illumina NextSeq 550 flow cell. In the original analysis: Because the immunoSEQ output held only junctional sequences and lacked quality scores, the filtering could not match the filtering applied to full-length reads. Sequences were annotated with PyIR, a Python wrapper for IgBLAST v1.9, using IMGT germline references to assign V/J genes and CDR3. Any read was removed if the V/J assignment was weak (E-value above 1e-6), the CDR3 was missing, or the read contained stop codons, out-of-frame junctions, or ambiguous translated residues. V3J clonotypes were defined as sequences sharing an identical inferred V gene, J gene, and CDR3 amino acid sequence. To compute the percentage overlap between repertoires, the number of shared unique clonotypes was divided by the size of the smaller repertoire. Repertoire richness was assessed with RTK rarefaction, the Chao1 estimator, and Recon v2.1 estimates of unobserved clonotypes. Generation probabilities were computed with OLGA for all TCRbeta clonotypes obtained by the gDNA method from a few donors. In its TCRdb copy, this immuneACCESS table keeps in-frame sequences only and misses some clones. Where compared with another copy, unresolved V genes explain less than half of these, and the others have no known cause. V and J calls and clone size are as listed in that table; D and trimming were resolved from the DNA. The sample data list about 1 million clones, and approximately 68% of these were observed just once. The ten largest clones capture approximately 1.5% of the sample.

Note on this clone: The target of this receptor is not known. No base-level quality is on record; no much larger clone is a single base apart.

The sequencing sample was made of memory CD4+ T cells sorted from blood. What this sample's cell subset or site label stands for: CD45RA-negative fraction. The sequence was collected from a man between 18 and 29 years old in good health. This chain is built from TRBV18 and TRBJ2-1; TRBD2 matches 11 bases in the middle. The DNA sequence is TGTGCCAGCTCACCGACGATCGTGACTAGCGGGGTAAATGAGCAGTTCTTC. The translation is CASSPTIVTSGVNEQFF.